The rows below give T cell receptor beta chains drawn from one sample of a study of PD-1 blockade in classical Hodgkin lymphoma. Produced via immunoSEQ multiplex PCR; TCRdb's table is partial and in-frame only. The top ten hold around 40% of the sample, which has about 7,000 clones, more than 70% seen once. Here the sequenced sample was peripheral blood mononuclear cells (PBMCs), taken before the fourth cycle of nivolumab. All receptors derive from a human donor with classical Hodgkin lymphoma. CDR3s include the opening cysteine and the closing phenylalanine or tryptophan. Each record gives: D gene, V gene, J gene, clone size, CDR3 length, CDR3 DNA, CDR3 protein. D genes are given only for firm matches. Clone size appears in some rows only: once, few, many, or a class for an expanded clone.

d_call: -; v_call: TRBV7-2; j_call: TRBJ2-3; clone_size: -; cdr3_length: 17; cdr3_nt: TGTGCCAGCAGCTTACCCTTGCCAACCTCACGCGCAGATACGCAGTATTTT; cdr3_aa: CASSLPLPTSRADTQYF
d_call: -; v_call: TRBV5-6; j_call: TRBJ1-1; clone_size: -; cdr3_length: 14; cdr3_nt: TGTGCCAGCAGCTTGGGCGGGAAGGGCACTGAAGCTTTCTTT; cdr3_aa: CASSLGGKGTEAFF
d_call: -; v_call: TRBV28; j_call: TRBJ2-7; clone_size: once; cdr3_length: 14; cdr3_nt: TGTGCCAGCAGTCAACAGGTATATCCCTACGAGCAGTACTTC; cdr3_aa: CASSQQVYPYEQYF
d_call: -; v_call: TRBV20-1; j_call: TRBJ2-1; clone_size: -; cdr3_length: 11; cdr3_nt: TGCAGTGCCTACGCGGAGAATGAGCAGTTCTTC; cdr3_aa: CSAYAENEQFF
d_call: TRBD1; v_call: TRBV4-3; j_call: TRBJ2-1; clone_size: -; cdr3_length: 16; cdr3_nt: TGCGCCAGCAGCCTCATGGACAGGGGGACCCACAATGAGCAGTTCTTC; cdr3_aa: CASSLMDRGTHNEQFF
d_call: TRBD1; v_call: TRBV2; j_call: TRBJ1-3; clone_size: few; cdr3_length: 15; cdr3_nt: TGTGCCAGCAGTGGGGACAGGCACTCTGGAAACACCATATATTTT; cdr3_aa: CASSGDRHSGNTIYF
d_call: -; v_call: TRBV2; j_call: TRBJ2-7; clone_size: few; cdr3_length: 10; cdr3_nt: TGTGCCAGCAGAGCCTACGAGCAGTACTTC; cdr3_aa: CASRAYEQYF
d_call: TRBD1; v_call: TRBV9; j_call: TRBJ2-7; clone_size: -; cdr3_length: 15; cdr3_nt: TGTGCCAGCAGCCCCCGGGACAGACAACCCTACGAGCAGTACTTC; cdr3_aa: CASSPRDRQPYEQYF
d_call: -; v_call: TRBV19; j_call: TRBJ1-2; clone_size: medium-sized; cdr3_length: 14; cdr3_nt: TGTGCCAGTAGTATTTTCGGCGGCAACTATGGCTACACCTTC; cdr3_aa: CASSIFGGNYGYTF
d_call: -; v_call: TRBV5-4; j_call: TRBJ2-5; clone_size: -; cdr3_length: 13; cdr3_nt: TGTGCCAGCAGATCGGGGTTAACGGAGACCCAGTACTTC; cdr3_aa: CASRSGLTETQYF
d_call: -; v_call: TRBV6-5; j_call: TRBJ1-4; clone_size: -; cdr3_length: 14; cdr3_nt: TGTGCCAGCAGTTACTCGCGTGGTCTTGAAAAACTGTTTTTT; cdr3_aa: CASSYSRGLEKLFF
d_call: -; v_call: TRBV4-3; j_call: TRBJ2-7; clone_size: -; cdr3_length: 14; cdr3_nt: TGCGCCAGCAGCCAAGAGACTGGGGTAAGCGAGCAGTACTTC; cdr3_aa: CASSQETGVSEQYF
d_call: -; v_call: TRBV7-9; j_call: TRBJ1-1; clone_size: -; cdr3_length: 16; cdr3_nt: TGTGCCAGCAGCTTAATGGGGCAGGGGATGAACACTGAAGCTTTCTTT; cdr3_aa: CASSLMGQGMNTEAFF
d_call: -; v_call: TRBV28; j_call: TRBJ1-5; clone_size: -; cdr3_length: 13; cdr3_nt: TGTGCCAGCGGACCGAGACTACATCAGCCCCAGCATTTT; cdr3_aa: CASGPRLHQPQHF
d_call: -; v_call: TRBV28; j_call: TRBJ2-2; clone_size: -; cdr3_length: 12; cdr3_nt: TGTGCCAGCAGTTTAGACACCGGGGAGCTGTTTTTT; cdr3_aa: CASSLDTGELFF
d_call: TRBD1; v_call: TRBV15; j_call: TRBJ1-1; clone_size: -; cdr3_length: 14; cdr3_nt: TGTGCCACCAGCAGGACAGGGATGAACACTGAAGCTTTCTTT; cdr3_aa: CATSRTGMNTEAFF
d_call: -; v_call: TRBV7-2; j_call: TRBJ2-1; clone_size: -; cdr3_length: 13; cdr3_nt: TGTGCCAGCAGCCGACAGAGGTTCACTGAGCAGTTCTTC; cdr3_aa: CASSRQRFTEQFF
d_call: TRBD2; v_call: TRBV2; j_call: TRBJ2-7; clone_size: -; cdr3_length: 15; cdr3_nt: TGTGCCAGCAGTCCCGGGACTAGCGCATACTACGAGCAGTACTTC; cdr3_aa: CASSPGTSAYYEQYF
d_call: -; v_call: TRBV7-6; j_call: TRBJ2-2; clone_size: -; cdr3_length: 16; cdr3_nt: TGTGCCAGCAGCTTAGAGTCAATGGGGCTAACCGGGGAGCTGTTTTTT; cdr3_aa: CASSLESMGLTGELFF
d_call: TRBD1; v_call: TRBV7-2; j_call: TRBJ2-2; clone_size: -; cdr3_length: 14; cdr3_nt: TGTGCCAGCAGCTTAGATCAGGGGGACGGGGAGCTGTTTTTT; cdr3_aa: CASSLDQGDGELFF
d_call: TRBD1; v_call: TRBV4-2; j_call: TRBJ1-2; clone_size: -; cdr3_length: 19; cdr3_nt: TGTGCCAGCAGCCGATGGATCCGGGACAGGGGGGCCATCAACTATGGCTACACCTTC; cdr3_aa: CASSRWIRDRGAINYGYTF
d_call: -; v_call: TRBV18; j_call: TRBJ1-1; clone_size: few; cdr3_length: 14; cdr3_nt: TGTGCCAGCTCACCATACGGGACGAACACTGAAGCTTTCTTT; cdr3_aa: CASSPYGTNTEAFF
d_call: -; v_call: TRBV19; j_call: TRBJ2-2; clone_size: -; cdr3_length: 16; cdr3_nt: TGTGCCAGTAGTAGGGCGGGGGCCCCTGGCACCGGGGAGCTGTTTTTT; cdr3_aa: CASSRAGAPGTGELFF
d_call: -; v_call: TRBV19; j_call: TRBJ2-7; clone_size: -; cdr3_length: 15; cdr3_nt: TGTGCCAGTAGCCCTTCGGCAGGACTTTACTCCGAGCAGTACTTC; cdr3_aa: CASSPSAGLYSEQYF